Listed below are T cell receptor beta chains from one sample, sequenced in a study of control samples from healthy donors and cancer patients. Profiling relied on immunoSEQ multiplex PCR, and the TCRdb table lists in-frame clones only, not all of them. The sample records nearly 200,000 clones, 91% being singletons. Sequenced sample: blood. These receptors were obtained from a man aged 25-40 years in good health. The CDR3 runs from the conserved cysteine through the conserved F or W. D genes are given only for firm matches.

cdr3_aa d_call j_call v_call
CASSEYNSPNEKLFF - TRBJ1-4 TRBV7-6
CASSPKSGGDFSEAFF - TRBJ1-1 TRBV18
CASSFSQGTYGYTF - TRBJ1-2 TRBV7-2
CASSQPTGRNGYTF - TRBJ1-2 TRBV7-9
CASSQGDWDRGTEAFF TRBD1 TRBJ1-1 TRBV4-1
CASSHRYEQYF - TRBJ2-7 TRBV11-2
CASSQDRAGLITYEQYF - TRBJ2-7 TRBV4-2
CSASAGWSNQPQHF - TRBJ1-5 TRBV20-1
CAISDKGQVNIANQPQHF TRBD1 TRBJ1-5 TRBV10-3
CASSTGGANYGYTF - TRBJ1-2 TRBV27
CASSQVLATGELFF - TRBJ2-2 TRBV4-2
CASSKRTSGPYEQYF TRBD2 TRBJ2-7 TRBV6-6
CASSEALSQGSSPLHF - TRBJ1-6 TRBV2
CASSGWGHFYLNEQFF - TRBJ2-1 TRBV7-9
CASSQDMRQPQHF - TRBJ1-5 TRBV14
CASSQITGGQGDYEQYF TRBD1 TRBJ2-7 TRBV4-2
CATSDRHPNQPQHF - TRBJ1-5 TRBV27
CASSQDEGGSQPQHF - TRBJ1-5 TRBV4-2
CASSLQGAQPQHF - TRBJ1-5 TRBV12-3/TRBV12-4
CASSLAPTGNSPLHF - TRBJ1-6 TRBV7-9
CASSESGSNYGYTF - TRBJ1-2 TRBV6-1
CASSLVLNTEAFF - TRBJ1-1 TRBV7-9
CASSVGRARTGELFF - TRBJ2-2 TRBV9
CASSSPGTGNEQFF TRBD1 TRBJ2-1 TRBV19
CASSSEGQGAYNEQFF TRBD1 TRBJ2-1 TRBV5-1
CASSEGLYREDYGYTF - TRBJ1-2 TRBV6-1
CASSQWPSGGLSDNEQFF TRBD2 TRBJ2-1 TRBV3-1/TRBV3-2
CASSVAVANEQFF - TRBJ2-1 TRBV9
CASREKDTMWNEQFF - TRBJ2-1 TRBV2
CASSIVRTSGGGGAYNEQFF TRBD2 TRBJ2-1 TRBV27
CASSWGTNYGYTF - TRBJ1-2 TRBV5-6
CASSVGQGSGNTIYF TRBD1 TRBJ1-3 TRBV9
CATSEGDRAGELFF TRBD1 TRBJ2-2 TRBV24-1
CASSVRIGNTEAFF - TRBJ1-1 TRBV2
CASSRQGNEQFF - TRBJ2-1 TRBV21-1
CASSHPGQGSNQPQHF TRBD1 TRBJ1-5 TRBV4-1
CASSLDRLQFF - TRBJ2-1 TRBV3-1/TRBV3-2
CASSERRVYTEAFF - TRBJ1-1 TRBV2
CASGLGFSSYNEQFF - TRBJ2-1 TRBV11-3
CASSRSGGQRRITEAFF TRBD1 TRBJ1-1 TRBV3-1/TRBV3-2
CASSLRFGGRLGYTF - TRBJ1-2 TRBV27
CASKAPPGLAGGRVSPDTQYF TRBD2 TRBJ2-3 TRBV19
CASRDRGHTEAFF TRBD1 TRBJ1-1 TRBV6-5
CASSFGGVGAGELFF - TRBJ2-2 TRBV7-2
CASSVALAGGPYEQFF TRBD2 TRBJ2-1 TRBV9